This record covers a single T cell receptor (beta chain). CDR3 length equals 17 residues. The germline V gene encodes CDR1 MDHEN and CDR2 SYDVKM. V lost 2 bases, J lost 5 bases, and 9 bases stayed unmatched. Sequenced material consisted of expressed TCRB transcripts (all of the isolated RNA was reverse transcribed). The assay was immunoSEQ multiplex PCR, and TCRdb's table has in-frame clones only and misses some. The sample holds about 900,000 clones, roughly 16% seen once. The data were obtained in a study of beta chain features in type 1 diabetes. The TCR originated in a woman under 30 in good health. The specimen was naive CD4+ T cells from blood. The J gene is TRBJ2-1, the V gene TRBV28, with TRBD1 matching 10 bases. DNA for the CDR3: TGTGCCAGCAGTTTACCCCTTGAAGGGACAGGGGACAATGAGCAGTTCTTC. It is translated as CASSLPLEGTGDNEQFF.